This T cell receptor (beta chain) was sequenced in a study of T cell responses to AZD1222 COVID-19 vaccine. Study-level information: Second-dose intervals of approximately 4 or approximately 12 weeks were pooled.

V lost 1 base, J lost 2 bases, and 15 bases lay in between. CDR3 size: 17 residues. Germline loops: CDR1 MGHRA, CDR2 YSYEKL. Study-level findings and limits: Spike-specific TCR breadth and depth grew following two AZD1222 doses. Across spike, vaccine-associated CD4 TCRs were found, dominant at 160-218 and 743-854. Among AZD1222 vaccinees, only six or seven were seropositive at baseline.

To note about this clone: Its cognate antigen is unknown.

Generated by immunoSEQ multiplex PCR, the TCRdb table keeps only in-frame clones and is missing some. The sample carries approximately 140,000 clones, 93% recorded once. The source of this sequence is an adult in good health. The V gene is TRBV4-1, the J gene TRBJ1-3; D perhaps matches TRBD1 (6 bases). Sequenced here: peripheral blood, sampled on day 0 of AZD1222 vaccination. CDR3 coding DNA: TGCGCCAGCAGCCAAGTCCAGGGGATGTTGGCTGGAAACACCATATATTTT. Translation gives CASSQVQGMLAGNTIYF.